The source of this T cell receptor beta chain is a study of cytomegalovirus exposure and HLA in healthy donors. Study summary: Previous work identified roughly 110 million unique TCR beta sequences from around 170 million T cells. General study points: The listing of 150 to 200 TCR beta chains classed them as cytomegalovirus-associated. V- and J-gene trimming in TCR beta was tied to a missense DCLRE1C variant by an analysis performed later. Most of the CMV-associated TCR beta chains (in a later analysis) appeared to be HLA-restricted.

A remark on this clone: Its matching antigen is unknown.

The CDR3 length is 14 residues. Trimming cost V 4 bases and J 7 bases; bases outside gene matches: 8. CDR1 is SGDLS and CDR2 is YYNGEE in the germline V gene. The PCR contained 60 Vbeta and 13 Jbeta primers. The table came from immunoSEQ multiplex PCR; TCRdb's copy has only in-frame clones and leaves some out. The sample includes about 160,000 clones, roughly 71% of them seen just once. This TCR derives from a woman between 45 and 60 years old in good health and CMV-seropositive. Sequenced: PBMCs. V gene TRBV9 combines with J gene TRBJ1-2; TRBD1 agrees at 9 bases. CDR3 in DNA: TGTGCCAGCAGCCCCCGGGACAGGGTTAGTGGCTACACCTTC. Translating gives CASSPRDRVSGYTF.